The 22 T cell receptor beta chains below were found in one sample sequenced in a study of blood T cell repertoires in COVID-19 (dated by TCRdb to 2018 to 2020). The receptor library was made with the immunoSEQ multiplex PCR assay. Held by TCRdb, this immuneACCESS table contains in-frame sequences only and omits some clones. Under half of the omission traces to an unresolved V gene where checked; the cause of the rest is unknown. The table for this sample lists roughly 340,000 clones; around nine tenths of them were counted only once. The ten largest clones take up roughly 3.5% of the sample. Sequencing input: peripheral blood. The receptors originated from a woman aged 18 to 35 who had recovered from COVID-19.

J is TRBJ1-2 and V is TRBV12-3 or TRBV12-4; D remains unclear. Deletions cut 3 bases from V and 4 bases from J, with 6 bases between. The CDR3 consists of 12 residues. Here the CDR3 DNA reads TGTGCCAGCAGTTTGTCGTCCTATGGCTACACCTTC. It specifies CASSLSSYGYTF.

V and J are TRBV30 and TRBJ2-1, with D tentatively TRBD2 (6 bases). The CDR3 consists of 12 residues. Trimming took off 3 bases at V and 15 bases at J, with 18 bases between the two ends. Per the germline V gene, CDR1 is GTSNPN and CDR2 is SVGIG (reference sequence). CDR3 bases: TGTGCCTGGAGAGGGTCACTAGCTCGGTCGTTCTTC. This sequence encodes CAWRGSLARSFF.

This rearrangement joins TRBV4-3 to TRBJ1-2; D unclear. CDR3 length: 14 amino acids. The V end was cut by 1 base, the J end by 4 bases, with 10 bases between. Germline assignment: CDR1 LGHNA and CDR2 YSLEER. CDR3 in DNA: TGCGCCAGCAGCCAAGGGGCAGGAACCTATGGCTACACCTTC. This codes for CASSQGAGTYGYTF.

The CDR3 here is CASSLYRASNGYTF. The CDR3 bases are TGTGCCAGCAGCTTATACAGGGCGTCCAATGGCTACACCTTC. The V and J genes are TRBV7-2 and TRBJ1-2, with a weak D call TRBD1 (6 bases). In germline, CDR1 is SGHTA, CDR2 FQGNSA. There are 14 residues in the CDR3. Trimming left V 2 bases short and J 6 bases short, with 13 bases between.

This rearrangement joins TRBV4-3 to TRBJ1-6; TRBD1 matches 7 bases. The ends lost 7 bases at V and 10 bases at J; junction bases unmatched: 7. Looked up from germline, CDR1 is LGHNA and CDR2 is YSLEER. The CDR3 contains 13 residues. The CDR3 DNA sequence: TGCGCCAGCAACGACAGGGCCGGCTCACCCCTCCACTTT. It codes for CASNDRAGSPLHF.

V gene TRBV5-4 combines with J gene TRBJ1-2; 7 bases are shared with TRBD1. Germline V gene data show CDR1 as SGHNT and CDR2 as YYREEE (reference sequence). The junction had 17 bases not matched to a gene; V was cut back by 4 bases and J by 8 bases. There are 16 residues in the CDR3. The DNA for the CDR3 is TGTGCCAGCAGCGAACCTGGACAGGCGCGCCATCTGGGCTACACCTTC. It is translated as CASSEPGQARHLGYTF.

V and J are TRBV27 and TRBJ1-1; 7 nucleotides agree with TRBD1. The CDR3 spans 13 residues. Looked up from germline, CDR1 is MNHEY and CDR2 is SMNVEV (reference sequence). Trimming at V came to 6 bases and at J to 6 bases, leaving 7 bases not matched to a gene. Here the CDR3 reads CASRQLGQPEAFF. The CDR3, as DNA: TGTGCCAGCAGACAATTGGGACAGCCTGAAGCTTTCTTT.

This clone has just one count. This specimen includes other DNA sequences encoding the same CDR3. The CDR3 protein is CAWTGFYGYTF. CDR3 DNA sequence: TGTGCCTGGACAGGCTTCTATGGCTACACCTTC. V is TRBV30 and J is TRBJ1-2; D is ambiguous. Trimming removed 4 bases from V and 4 bases from J, with 7 bases in between. The germline CDR1 and CDR2 sequences are GTSNPN and SVGIG (reference sequence). The CDR3 totals 11 residues.

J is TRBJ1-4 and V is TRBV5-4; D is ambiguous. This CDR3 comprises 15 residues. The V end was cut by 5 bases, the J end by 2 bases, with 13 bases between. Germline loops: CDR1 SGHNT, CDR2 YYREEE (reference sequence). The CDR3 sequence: CASREGRATNEKLFF. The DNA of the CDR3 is TGTGCCAGCAGGGAGGGTCGTGCGACTAATGAAAAACTGTTTTTT. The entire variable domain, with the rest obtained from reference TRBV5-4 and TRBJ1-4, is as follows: ETGVTQSPTHLIKTRGQQVTLRCSSQSGHNTVSWYQQALGQGPQFIFQYYREEENGRGNFPPRFSGLQFPNYSSELNVNALELDDSALYLCASREGRATNEKLFFGSGTQLSVL.

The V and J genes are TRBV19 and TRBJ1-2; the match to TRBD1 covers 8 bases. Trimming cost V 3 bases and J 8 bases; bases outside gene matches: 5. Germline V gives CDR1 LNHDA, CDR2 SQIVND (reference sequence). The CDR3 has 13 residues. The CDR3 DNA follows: TGTGCCAGTAGTATCGGACAGGGTGACGGCTACACCTTC. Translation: CASSIGQGDGYTF.

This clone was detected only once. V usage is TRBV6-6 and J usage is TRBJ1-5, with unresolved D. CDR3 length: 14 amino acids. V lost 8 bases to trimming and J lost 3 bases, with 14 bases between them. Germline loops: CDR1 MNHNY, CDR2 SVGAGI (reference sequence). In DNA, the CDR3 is TGTGCCAGCGAGACGCCGAGGGACAATCAGCCCCAGCATTTT. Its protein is CASETPRDNQPQHF.

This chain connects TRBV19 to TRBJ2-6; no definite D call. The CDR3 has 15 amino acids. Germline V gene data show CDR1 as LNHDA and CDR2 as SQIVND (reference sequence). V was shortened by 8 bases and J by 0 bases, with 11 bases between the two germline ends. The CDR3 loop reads CASRVVSSGANVLTF. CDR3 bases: TGTGCCAGTCGGGTTGTTAGCTCTGGGGCCAACGTCCTGACTTTC.

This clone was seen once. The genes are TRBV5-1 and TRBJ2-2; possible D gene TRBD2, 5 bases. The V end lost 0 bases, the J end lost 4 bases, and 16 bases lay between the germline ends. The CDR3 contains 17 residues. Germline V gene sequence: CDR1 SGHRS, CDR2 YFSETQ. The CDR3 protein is CASSLASDGRVTGELFF. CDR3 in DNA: TGCGCCAGCAGCTTGGCCAGTGATGGGCGGGTCACCGGGGAGCTGTTTTTT.

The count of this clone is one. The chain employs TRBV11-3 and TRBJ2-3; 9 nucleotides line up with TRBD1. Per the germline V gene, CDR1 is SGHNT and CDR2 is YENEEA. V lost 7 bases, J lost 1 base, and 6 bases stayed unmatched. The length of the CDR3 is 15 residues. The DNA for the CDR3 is TGTGCCAGCACGGGACAGGGCGGGGGCACAGATACGCAGTATTTT. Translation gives CASTGQGGGTDTQYF.

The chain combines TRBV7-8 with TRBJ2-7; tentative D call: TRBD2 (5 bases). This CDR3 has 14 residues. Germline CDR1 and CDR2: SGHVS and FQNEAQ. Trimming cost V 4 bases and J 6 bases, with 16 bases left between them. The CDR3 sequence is CASSSRIIEGEQYV. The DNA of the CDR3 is TGTGCCAGCAGCTCCCGTATAATTGAGGGCGAGCAGTACGTC.

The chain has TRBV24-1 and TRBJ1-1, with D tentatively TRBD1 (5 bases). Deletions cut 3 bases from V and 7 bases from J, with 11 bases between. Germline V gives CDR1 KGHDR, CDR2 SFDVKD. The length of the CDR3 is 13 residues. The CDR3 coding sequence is TGTGCCACCAGTGATACCAGGGAGGGTGAAGCTTTCTTT. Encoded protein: CATSDTREGEAFF.

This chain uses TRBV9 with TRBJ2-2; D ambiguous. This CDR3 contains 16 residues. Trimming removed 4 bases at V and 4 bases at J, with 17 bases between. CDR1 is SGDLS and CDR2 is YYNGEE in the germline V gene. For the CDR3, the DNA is TGTGCCAGCAGCCATAGAAGGCGGCGTCGCACCGGGGAGCTGTTTTTT. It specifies CASSHRRRRRTGELFF.

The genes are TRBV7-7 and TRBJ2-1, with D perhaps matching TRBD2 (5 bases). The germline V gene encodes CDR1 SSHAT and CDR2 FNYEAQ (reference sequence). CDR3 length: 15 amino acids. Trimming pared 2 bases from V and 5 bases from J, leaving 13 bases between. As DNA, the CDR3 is TGTGCCAGCAGCTTACGGCTAGCAGACAACAATGAGCAGTTCTTC. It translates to CASSLRLADNNEQFF.

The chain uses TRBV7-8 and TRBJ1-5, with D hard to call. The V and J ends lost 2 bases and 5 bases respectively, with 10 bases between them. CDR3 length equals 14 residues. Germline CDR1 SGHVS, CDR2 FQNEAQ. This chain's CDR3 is CASSLISGDQPQHF. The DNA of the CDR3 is TGTGCCAGCAGCTTAATAAGCGGAGATCAGCCCCAGCATTTT. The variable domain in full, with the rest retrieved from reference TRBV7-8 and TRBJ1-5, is GAGVSQSPRYKVAKRGQDVALRCDPISGHVSLFWYQQALGQGPEFLTYFQNEAQLDKSGLPSDRFFAERPEGSVSTLKIQRTQQEDSAVYLCASSLISGDQPQHFGDGTRLSIL.

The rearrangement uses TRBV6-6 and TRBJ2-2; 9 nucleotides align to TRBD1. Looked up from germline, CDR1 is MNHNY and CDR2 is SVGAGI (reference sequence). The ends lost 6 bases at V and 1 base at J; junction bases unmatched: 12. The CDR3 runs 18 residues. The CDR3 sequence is CASSRGQGSVGNTGELFF. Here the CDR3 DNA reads TGTGCCAGCAGCCGAGGACAGGGGTCGGTTGGGAACACCGGGGAGCTGTTTTTT.

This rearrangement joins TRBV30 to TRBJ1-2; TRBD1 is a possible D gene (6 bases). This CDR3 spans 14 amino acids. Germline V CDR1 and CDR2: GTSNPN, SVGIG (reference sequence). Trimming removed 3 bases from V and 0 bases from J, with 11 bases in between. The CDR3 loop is CAWSPDSSNYGYTF. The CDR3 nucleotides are TGTGCCTGGAGCCCGGACAGCTCTAACTATGGCTACACCTTC.

The CDR3 DNA follows: TGCGCCAGCAGTGACCGCGGGACAGGGGGCGCCCGGTCTGGAAACACCATATATTTT. Residues: CASSDRGTGGARSGNTIYF. The rearrangement uses TRBV10-2 and TRBJ1-3; 12 nucleotides match TRBD1. The CDR3 extends over 19 amino acids. The trim removed 3 bases at V and 1 base at J, leaving 10 bases unmatched. Germline lookup yields CDR1 WSHSY and CDR2 SAAADI.